Reported below is one TCR beta chain. Clones were sequenced by immunoSEQ multiplex PCR, and TCRdb holds only the in-frame ones, with some missing. The sample contains 130,000 or so clones, about 86% of which appear only once. The sample comes from a study of blood T cell repertoires in COVID-19. The CDR3 spans 12 residues. V lost 7 bases, J lost 7 bases, and 13 bases lay in between. Per the germline V gene, CDR1 is SQVTM and CDR2 is ANQGSEA. The clonotype was recovered from a woman between 50 and 59 years old with acute or convalescent COVID-19. The sequenced sample was peripheral blood. J is TRBJ1-4 and V is TRBV29-1; D might be TRBD1 (5 bases). The CDR3 bases are TGCAGCGAGGGGAGTCGAACTGAAAAACTGTTTTTT. Translation gives CSEGSRTEKLFF.